Sequencing of this T cell receptor (beta chain) was carried out in a study of cytomegalovirus exposure and HLA in healthy donors. Study-level findings and limits: Information on immune exposure was restricted to one variable (CMV serostatus).

This clone was detected once. Antigen specificity is unknown. The PCR employed 60 Vbeta primers together with 13 Jbeta primers. Data came from immunoSEQ multiplex PCR; TCRdb stores just in-frame clones and leaves some out. The repertoire holds some 170,000 clones, approximately 84% seen once, with 2.5% to 3% in the top ten. V lost 10 bases to trimming and J lost 9 bases, with 16 bases between them. Per germline, CDR1 MDHEN and CDR2 SYDVKM. The length of the CDR3 is 13 residues. The clonotype was recovered from a female donor in good health and CMV-seronegative. The sequencing input was PBMCs. The V gene is TRBV28, the J gene TRBJ1-6, with D unclear. The CDR3 region is CAIHGTWSSPLHF. In DNA, the CDR3 is TGTGCCATCCACGGTACGTGGAGTTCACCCCTCCACTTT.